The following is a T cell receptor (beta chain) sequence with its context. No patient escaped relapse after autologous stem cell transplantation, and brentuximab vedotin exposure varied. When best responses were assessed, they were complete response, partial response or progressive disease. From germline, CDR1 is MGHRA and CDR2 YSYEKL. The CDR3 length is 16 residues. V lost 4 bases and J 0 bases, leaving 14 bases between the germline ends. Assay used: immunoSEQ multiplex PCR; TCRdb lists only in-frame clones, some missing. The sample contains 43,000 or so clones, roughly 86% of which appear only once. This sample is part of a study of PD-1 blockade in classical Hodgkin lymphoma.

The sequenced sample was peripheral blood mononuclear cells (PBMCs), obtained at baseline. The sequence was collected from a human donor with classical Hodgkin lymphoma. The chain carries TRBV4-1 and TRBJ2-3, with D unclear. The CDR3 reads CASSLPPAPSTDTQYF. The DNA for the CDR3 is TGCGCCAGCAGCCTCCCCCCGGCACCTAGCACAGATACGCAGTATTTT.